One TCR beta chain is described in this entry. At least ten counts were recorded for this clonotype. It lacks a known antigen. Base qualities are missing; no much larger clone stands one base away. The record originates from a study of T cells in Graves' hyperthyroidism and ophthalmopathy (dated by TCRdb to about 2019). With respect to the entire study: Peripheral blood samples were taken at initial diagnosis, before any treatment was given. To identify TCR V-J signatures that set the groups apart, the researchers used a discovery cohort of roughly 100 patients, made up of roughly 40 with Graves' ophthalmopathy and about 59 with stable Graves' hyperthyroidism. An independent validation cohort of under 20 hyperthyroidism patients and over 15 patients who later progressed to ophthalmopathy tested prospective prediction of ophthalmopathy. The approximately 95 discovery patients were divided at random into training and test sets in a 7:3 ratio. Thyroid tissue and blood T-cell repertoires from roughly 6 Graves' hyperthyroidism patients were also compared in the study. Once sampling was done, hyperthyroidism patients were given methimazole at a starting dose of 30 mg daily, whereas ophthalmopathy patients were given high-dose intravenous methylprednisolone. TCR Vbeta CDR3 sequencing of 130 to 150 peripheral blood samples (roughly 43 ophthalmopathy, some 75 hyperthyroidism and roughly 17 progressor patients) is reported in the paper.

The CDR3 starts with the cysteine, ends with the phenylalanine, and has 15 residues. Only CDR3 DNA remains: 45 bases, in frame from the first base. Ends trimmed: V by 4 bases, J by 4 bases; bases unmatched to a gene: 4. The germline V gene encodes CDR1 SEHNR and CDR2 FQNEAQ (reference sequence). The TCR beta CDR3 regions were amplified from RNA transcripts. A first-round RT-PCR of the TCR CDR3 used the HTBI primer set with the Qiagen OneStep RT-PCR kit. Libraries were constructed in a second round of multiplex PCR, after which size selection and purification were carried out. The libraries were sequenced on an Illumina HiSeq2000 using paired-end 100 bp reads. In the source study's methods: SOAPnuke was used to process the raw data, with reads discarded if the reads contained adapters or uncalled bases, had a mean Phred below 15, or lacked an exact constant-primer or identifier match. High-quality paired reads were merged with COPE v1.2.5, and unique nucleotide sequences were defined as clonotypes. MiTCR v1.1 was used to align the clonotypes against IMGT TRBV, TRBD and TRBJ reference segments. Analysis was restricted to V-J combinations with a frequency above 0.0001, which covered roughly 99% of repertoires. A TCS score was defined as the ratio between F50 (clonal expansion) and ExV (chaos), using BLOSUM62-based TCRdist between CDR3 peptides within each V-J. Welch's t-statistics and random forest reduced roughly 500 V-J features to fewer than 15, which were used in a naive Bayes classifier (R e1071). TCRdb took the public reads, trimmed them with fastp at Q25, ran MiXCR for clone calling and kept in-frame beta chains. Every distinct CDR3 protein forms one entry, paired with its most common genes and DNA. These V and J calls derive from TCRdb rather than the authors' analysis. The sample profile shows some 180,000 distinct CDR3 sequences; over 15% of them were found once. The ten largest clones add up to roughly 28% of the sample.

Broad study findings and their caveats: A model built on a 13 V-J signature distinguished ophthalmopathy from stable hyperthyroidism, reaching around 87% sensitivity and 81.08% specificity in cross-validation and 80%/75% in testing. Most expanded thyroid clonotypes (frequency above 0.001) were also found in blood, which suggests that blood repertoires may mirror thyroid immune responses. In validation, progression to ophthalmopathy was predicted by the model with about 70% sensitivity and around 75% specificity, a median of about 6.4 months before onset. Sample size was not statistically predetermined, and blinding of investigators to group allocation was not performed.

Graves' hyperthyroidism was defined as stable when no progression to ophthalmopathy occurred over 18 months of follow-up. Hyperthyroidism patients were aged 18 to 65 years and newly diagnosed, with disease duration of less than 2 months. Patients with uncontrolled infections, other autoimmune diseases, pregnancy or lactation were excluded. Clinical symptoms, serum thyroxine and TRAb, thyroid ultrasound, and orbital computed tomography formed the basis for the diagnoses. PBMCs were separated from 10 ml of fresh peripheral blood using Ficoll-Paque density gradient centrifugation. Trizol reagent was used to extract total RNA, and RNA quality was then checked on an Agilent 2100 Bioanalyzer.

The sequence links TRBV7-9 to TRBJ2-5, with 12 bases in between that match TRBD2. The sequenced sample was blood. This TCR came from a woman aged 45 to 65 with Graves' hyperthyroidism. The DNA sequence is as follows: TGTGCCAGCAGCTCCGGGACTAGCGGGTTAGAGACCCAGTACTTC. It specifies CASSSGTSGLETQYF. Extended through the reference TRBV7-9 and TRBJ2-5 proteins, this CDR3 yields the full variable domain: DTGVSQNPRHKITKRGQNVTFRCDPISEHNRLYWYRQTLGQGPEFLTYFQNEAQLEKSRLLSDRFSAERPKGSFSTLEIQRTEQGDSAMYLCASSSGTSGLETQYFGPGTRLLVL.